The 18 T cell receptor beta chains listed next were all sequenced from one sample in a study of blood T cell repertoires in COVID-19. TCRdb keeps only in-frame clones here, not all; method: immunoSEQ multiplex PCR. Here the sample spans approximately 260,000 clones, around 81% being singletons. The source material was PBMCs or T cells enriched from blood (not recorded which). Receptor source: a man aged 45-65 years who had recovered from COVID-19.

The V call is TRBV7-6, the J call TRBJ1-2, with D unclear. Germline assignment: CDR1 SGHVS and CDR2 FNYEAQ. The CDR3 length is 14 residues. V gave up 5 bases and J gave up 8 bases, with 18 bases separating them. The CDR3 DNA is TGTGCCAGCAGCGTTAGAGGACTGGACGGCGGCTACACCTTC. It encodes CASSVRGLDGGYTF. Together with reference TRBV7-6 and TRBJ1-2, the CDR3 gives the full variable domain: GAGVSQSPRYKVTKRGQDVALRCDPISGHVSLYWYRQALGQGPEFLTYFNYEAQQDKSGLPNDRFSAERPEGSISTLTIQRTEQRDSAMYRCASSVRGLDGGYTFGSGTRLTVV.

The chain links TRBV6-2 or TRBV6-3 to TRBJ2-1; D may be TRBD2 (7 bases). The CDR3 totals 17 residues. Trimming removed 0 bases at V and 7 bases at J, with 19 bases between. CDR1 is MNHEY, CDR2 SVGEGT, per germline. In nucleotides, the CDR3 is TGTGCCAGCAGTTACTCGAAGGGGGGGCGCGGGTTTAATGAGCAGTTCTTC. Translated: CASSYSKGGRGFNEQFF.

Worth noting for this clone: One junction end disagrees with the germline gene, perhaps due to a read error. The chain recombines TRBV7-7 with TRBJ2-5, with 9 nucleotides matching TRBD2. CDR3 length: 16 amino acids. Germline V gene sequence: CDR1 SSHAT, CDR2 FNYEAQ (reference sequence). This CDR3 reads CASSLDWLAGRETQYF. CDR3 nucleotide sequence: TGTGCTAGCAGCTTAGATTGGCTAGCGGGGCGGGAGACCCAGTACTTC.

CDR3 region: CASSEQTTTEAFF. CDR3 nucleotides: TGTGCCAGCAGTGAACAAACTACCACTGAAGCTTTCTTT. The rearrangement links TRBV6-4 to TRBJ1-1; no clear D. Germline V lookup: CDR1 MRHNA, CDR2 SNTAGT. This CDR3 is built from 13 residues. V lost 3 bases to trimming and J lost 4 bases, with 9 bases between them.

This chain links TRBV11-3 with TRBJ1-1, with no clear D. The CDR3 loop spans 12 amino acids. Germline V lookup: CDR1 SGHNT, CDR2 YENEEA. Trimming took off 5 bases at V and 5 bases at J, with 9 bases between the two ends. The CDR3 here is CASSLWRTEAFF. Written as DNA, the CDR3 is TGTGCCAGCAGCCTTTGGAGAACTGAAGCTTTCTTT. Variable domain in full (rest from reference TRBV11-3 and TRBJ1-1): EAGVVQSPRYKIIEKKQPVAFWCNPISGHNTLYWYLQNLGQGPELLIRYENEEAVDDSQLPKDRFSAERLKGVDSTLKIQPAELGDSAVYLCASSLWRTEAFFGQGTRLTVV.

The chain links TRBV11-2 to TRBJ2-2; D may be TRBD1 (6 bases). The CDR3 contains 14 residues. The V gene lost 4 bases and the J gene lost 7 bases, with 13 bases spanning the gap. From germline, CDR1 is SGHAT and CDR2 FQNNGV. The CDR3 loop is CASSSTGSVGELFF. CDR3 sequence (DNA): TGTGCCAGCAGCTCCACAGGGTCGGTCGGGGAGCTGTTTTTT.

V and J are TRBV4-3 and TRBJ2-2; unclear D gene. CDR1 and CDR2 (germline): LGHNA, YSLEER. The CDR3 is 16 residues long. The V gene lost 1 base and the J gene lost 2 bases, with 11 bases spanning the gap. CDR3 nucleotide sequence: TGCGCCAGCAGCCAAGGGGTAGCAGAAAACACCGGGGAGCTGTTTTTT. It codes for CASSQGVAENTGELFF.

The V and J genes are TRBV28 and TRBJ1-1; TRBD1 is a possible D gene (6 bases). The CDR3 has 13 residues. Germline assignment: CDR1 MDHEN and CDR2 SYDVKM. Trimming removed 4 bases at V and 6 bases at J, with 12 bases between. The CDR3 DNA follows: TGTGCCAGCAGTTCCACAGGGTACCCTGAAGCTTTCTTT. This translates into CASSSTGYPEAFF. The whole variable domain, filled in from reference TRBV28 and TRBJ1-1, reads DVKVTQSSRYLVKRTGEKVFLECVQDMDHENMFWYRQDPGLGLRLIYFSYDVKMKEKGDIPEGYSVSREKKERFSLILESASTNQTSMYLCASSSTGYPEAFFGQGTRLTVV.

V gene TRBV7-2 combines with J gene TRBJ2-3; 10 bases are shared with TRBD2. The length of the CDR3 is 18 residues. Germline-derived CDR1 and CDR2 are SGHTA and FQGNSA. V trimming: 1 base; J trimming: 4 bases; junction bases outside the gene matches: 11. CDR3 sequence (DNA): TGTGCCAGCAGCTTAGTTCTCACCGGGACTAGCGCAGCAGATACGCAGTATTTT. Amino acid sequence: CASSLVLTGTSAADTQYF.

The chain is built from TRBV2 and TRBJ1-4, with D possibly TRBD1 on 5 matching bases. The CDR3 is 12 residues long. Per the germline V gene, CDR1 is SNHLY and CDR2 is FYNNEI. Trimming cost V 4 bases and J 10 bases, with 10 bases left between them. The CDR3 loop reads CASSGDSRKLFF. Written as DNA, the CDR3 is TGTGCCAGCAGTGGGGACTCTCGAAAACTGTTTTTT. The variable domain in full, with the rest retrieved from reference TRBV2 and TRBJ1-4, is EPEVTQTPSHQVTQMGQEVILRCVPISNHLYFYWYRQILGQKVEFLVSFYNNEISEKSEIFDDQFSVERPDGSNFTLKIRSTKLEDSAMYFCASSGDSRKLFFGSGTQLSVL.

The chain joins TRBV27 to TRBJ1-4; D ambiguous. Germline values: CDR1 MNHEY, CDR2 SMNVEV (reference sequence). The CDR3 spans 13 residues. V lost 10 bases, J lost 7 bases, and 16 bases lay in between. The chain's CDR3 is CATYSRYSEKLFF. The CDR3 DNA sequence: TGTGCCACCTACTCCCGGTATTCTGAAAAACTGTTTTTT.

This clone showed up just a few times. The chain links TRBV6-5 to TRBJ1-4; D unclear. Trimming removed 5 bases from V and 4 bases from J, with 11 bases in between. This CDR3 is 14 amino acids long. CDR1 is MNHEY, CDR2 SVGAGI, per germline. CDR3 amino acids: CASSTTRSNEKLFF. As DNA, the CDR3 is TGTGCCAGCAGTACTACGCGAAGTAATGAAAAACTGTTTTTT.

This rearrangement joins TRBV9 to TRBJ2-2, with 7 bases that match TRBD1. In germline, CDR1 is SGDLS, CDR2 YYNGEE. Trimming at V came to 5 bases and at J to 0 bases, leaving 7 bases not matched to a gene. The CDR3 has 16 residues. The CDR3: CASRGQRGANTGELFF. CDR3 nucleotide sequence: TGTGCCAGCAGGGGACAGAGGGGAGCGAACACCGGGGAGCTGTTTTTT.

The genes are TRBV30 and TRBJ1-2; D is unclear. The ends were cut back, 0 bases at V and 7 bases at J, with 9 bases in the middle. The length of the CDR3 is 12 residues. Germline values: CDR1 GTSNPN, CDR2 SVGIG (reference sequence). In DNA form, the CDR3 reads TGTGCCTGGAGTGTTTCGGTCGGTGGCTACACCTTC. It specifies CAWSVSVGGYTF.

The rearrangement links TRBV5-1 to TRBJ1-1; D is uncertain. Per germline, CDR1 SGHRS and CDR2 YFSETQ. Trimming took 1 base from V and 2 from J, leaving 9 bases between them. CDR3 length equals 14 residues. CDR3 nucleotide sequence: TGCGCCAGCAGCTTGCGGGGTGGAAACACTGAAGCTTTCTTT. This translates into CASSLRGGNTEAFF.

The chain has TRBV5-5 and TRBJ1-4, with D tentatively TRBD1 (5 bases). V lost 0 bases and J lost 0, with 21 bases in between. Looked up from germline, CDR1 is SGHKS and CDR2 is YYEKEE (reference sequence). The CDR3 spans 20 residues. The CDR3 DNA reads TGTGCCAGCAGCTTGGGTCTAGTTTCAGGGAGGCGGGCAACTAATGAAAAACTGTTTTTT. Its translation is CASSLGLVSGRRATNEKLFF. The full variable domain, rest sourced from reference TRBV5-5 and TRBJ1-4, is DAGVTQSPTHLIKTRGQQVTLRCSPISGHKSVSWYQQVLGQGPQFIFQYYEKEERGRGNFPDRFSARQFPNYSSELNVNALLLGDSALYLCASSLGLVSGRRATNEKLFFGSGTQLSVL.

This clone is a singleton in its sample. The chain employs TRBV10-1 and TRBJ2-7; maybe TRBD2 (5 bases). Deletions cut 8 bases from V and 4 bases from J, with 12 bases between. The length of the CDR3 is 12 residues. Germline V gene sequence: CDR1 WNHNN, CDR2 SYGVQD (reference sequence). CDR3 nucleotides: TGCGCCAGCCCCTTGAGGGAGTACGAGCAGTACTTC. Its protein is CASPLREYEQYF.

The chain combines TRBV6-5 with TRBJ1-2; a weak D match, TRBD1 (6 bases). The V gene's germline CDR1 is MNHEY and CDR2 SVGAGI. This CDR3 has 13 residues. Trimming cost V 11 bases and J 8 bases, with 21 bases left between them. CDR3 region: CAARGGAVSGYTF. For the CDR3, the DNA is TGTGCCGCCCGGGGGGGGGCTGTTAGCGGCTACACCTTC.